This T cell receptor (beta chain) was sequenced for a study of HIV-infected patients and healthy controls. Alpha and beta constant-region primers primed reverse transcription of about 0.5 ug RNA. Alpha and beta chain libraries were made separately by chain-specific third strand synthesis with multiplexing indices. Ligation attached cDNA to a 5' RACE adapter that carried a random hexamer and SP2 site. One entry per CDR3 protein results from TCRdb running MiXCR on the 5' RACE reads. The sample has around 19,000 distinct CDR3 sequences; about 8.3% are singletons. This clonotype was recorded at least ten times. All unsorted peripheral T cells were captured because whole blood was used without fractionation. The germline gives CDR1 MRHNA, CDR2 SNTAGT. The V end lost 5 bases, the J end lost 1 base, and 11 bases lay between the germline ends. The CDR3 has 14 residues.

Sequencing was performed on blood. The chain carries TRBV6-4 and TRBJ1-1; D gene uncertain. The clonotype was recovered from an adult in good health. As DNA, the CDR3 is TGTGCCAGCAGTATAAGCGCGCAGAACACTGAAGCTTTCTTT. As protein: CASSISAQNTEAFF.